The next 21 T cell receptor beta chains were all read from a single sample in a study of T-cell reconstitution after alpha-beta-depleted transplantation in children. Preparation of the TCRbeta library involved a method that used unique molecular identifiers. MiXCR, applied by TCRdb to the PCR reads, yields one record per CDR3 protein. This sample has a few hundred thousand distinct CDR3 sequences; around 9.6% occur once, and the top ten carry about a tenth. The sequencing here drew on PBMCs from the stem cell graft donor, taken from the stem cell graft. Receptors originate from a human donor who donated a stem cell graft to a child with SCID.

The chain is built from TRBV2 and TRBJ2-1, with D unresolved. Trimming removed 10 bases at V and 8 bases at J, with 12 bases between. Germline CDR1 and CDR2: SNHLY and FYNNEI. CDR3 length equals 11 residues. CDR3 bases: TGTGCCACTTGGCACGACTATGAGCAGTTCTTC. This codes for CATWHDYEQFF.

This rearrangement joins TRBV4-1 to TRBJ1-1; TRBD1 aligns across 9 bases. CDR3 length: 15 amino acids. The germline V gene has CDR1 MGHRA and CDR2 YSYEKL. After removal of 0 bases from V and 7 bases from J, the junction contained 6 bases not matched to a gene. The CDR3 loop is CASSQEEQGALEAFF. The DNA for the CDR3 is TGCGCCAGCAGCCAAGAAGAACAGGGGGCCCTTGAAGCTTTCTTT.

CDR3 amino acids: CASRPPRAGPHNEQFF. DNA for the CDR3: TGTGCCAGCAGACCTCCACGGGCTGGCCCCCACAATGAGCAGTTCTTC. The chain employs TRBV27 and TRBJ2-1; D gene uncertain. The germline V gene has CDR1 MNHEY and CDR2 SMNVEV (reference sequence). V lost 6 bases and J lost 5, with 20 bases in between. This CDR3 is built from 16 residues.

The V and J genes are TRBV3-1 and TRBJ1-1, with a weak D call TRBD1 (6 bases). The CDR3 is made up of 16 amino acids. Germline-derived CDR1 and CDR2 are LGHDT and YNNKEL (reference sequence). V lost 4 bases, J lost 1 base, and 16 bases lay in between. The chain's CDR3 is CASSLRGRTENTEAFF. Here the CDR3 DNA reads TGTGCCAGCAGCCTAAGGGGCCGGACAGAGAACACTGAAGCTTTCTTT.

The rearrangement uses TRBV11-2 and TRBJ2-4; TRBD2 matches at 9 bases. There are 18 residues in the CDR3. The germline V gene has CDR1 SGHAT and CDR2 FQNNGV. The trim removed 3 bases at V and 2 bases at J, leaving 11 bases unmatched. The CDR3 DNA reads TGTGCCAGCAGCTTGACCCCCTCTAGCGGGGTGACCAAAAACATTCAGTACTTC. Protein: CASSLTPSSGVTKNIQYF.

A few counts support this clonotype. This sequence joins TRBV12-3 or TRBV12-4 and TRBJ1-6; D perhaps matches TRBD1 (5 bases). This CDR3 comprises 14 residues. Trimming shortened V by 6 bases and J by 13 bases, and 19 bases separated the two germline ends. The CDR3 DNA sequence: TGTGCCAGCAGATTTGGGACGGCAGGGCGGCCCCTCCACTTT. Its translation: CASRFGTAGRPLHF.

In this sample, this clonotype turned up a few times. The chain uses TRBV6-5 and TRBJ2-2, with D tentatively TRBD1 or TRBD2 (6 bases each). The V end lost 1 base, the J end lost 3 bases, and 12 bases lay between the germline ends. This CDR3 contains 16 residues. Germline CDR1 is MNHEY and CDR2 is SVGAGI. The CDR3 DNA is TGTGCCAGCAGTTACTGGGGGGCGTCGGACACCGGGGAGCTGTTTTTT. It translates to CASSYWGASDTGELFF.

This clonotype was counted ten times or more. The chain joins TRBV5-1 to TRBJ1-1; TRBD1 is a possible D gene (6 bases). CDR3 length: 13 amino acids. Trimming shortened V by 5 bases and J by 2 bases, and 10 bases separated the two germline ends. CDR1 is SGHRS, CDR2 YFSETQ, per germline. In DNA form, the CDR3 reads TGCGCCAGCAGACAGGGAGGTAACACTGAAGCTTTCTTT. Its translation is CASRQGGNTEAFF.

The chain employs TRBV20-1 and TRBJ2-5; D gene ambiguous. V lost 1 base and J lost 5, with 11 bases in between. Germline V gives CDR1 DFQATT, CDR2 SNEGSKA (reference sequence). The CDR3 is 13 amino acids. CDR3 bases: TGCAGTGCTAGAGGTGAAGCCTGGGAGACCCAGTACTTC. Protein product: CSARGEAWETQYF.

This chain connects TRBV20-1 to TRBJ2-5; no reliable D call. CDR3 length: 11 amino acids. The germline V gene encodes CDR1 DFQATT and CDR2 SNEGSKA (reference sequence). The V end was cut by 7 bases, the J end by 0 bases, with 6 bases between. CDR3 nucleotide sequence: TGCAGTGGGAGCTACCAAGAGACCCAGTACTTC. Protein: CSGSYQETQYF.

CDR3 coding DNA: TGTGCCAGCAGCTTCACAGGACCTAACTATGGCTACACCTTC. It yields the protein CASSFTGPNYGYTF. The V call is TRBV7-2, the J call TRBJ1-2; maybe TRBD1 (5 bases). V lost 3 bases and J 0 bases, leaving 8 bases between the germline ends. Per germline, CDR1 SGHTA and CDR2 FQGNSA. The CDR3 is 14 amino acids.

J is TRBJ1-6 and V is TRBV9; D is perhaps TRBD1 (5 bases). CDR1 SGDLS and CDR2 YYNGEE come from the germline V gene. The CDR3 is made up of 17 amino acids. V lost 0 bases, J lost 7 bases, and 17 bases lay in between. The CDR3: CASSVERGLGLNSPLHF. CDR3 sequence (DNA): TGTGCCAGCAGCGTAGAGAGGGGACTCGGCCTAAATTCACCCCTCCACTTT.

Notes on this clonotype: Germline and junction disagree at one end, which may indicate a read error. DNA of the CDR3: TGTGCCAGCAGCTCTCCACCCAGCGCGGTCTTT. The encoded protein is CASSSPPSAVF. J is TRBJ1-1 and V is TRBV7-2, with D hard to call. From germline, CDR1 is SGHTA and CDR2 FQGNSA. The CDR3 has 11 residues.

In this sample, this clonotype turned up many times. DNA for the CDR3: TGCAGTGCTCCTGGACAGGGTTCGGGTCAGCCCCAGCATTTT. Protein product: CSAPGQGSGQPQHF. The genes are TRBV20-1 and TRBJ1-5, with 8 positions matching TRBD1. This CDR3 has 14 amino acids. From germline, CDR1 is DFQATT and CDR2 SNEGSKA (reference sequence). V dropped 5 bases and J dropped 6; count of bases not matched to a gene: 9.

In its sample, this clonotype was seen a few times. The chain recombines TRBV13 with TRBJ1-6; D perhaps matches TRBD1 (6 bases). The CDR3 covers 15 residues. The V gene's germline CDR1 is PRHDT and CDR2 FYEKMQ (reference sequence). Trimming shortened V by 3 bases and J by 1 base, and 7 bases separated the two germline ends. CDR3 residues: CASSFRGSYNSPLHF. The CDR3 DNA sequence: TGTGCCAGCAGCTTCAGGGGATCCTATAATTCACCCCTCCACTTT.

This clonotype was counted at least ten times. V is TRBV20-1 and J is TRBJ2-4; D gene ambiguous. The germline V gene encodes CDR1 DFQATT and CDR2 SNEGSKA (reference sequence). This CDR3 has 15 residues. With 3 bases removed from V and 0 bases from J, the gap between germline ends came to 12 bases. The CDR3 sequence: CSASGHPLAKNIQYF. The CDR3 DNA reads TGCAGTGCTAGCGGGCACCCGCTAGCCAAAAACATTCAGTACTTC.

The sample holds a few counts of this clonotype. The CDR3 bases are TGCAGTGCCGTGATCCCGGTCCTGGGGACAGATACGCAGTATTTT. It translates to CSAVIPVLGTDTQYF. The chain has TRBV20-1 and TRBJ2-3; D gene unclear. There are 15 residues in the CDR3. The V gene lost 6 bases and the J gene lost 3 bases, with 19 bases spanning the gap. CDR1 DFQATT and CDR2 SNEGSKA come from the germline V gene (reference sequence).

This chain links TRBV12-3 or TRBV12-4 with TRBJ1-1; the D gene is possibly TRBD1 (5 bases). CDR3 size: 15 residues. V lost 5 bases and J 0 bases, leaving 13 bases between the germline ends. The CDR3 coding sequence is TGTGCCAGCAGTCAAACAGGTCTCTTGAACACTGAAGCTTTCTTT. Its translation: CASSQTGLLNTEAFF.

DNA for the CDR3: TGCAGTGCTACCGGAGAGCTTACAGATACGCAGTATTTT. Translating it yields CSATGELTDTQYF. This chain uses TRBV20-1 with TRBJ2-3; D remains ambiguous. This CDR3 is built from 13 residues. Trimming took off 4 bases at V and 3 bases at J, with 11 bases between the two ends. CDR1 is DFQATT, CDR2 SNEGSKA, per germline (reference sequence).

The chain uses TRBV2 and TRBJ2-4; 12 bases fit TRBD2. Unmatched junction bases numbered 6, after V lost 3 bases and J lost 0 bases. Germline V gene lookup returns CDR1 SNHLY and CDR2 FYNNEI. The CDR3 runs to 18 residues. The chain's CDR3 is CASSEKTSGGLAKNIQYF. In nucleotides, the CDR3 is TGTGCCAGCAGTGAGAAGACTAGCGGGGGCCTAGCCAAAAACATTCAGTACTTC.

This clonotype was detected only a few times. V is TRBV5-1 and J is TRBJ2-3; 8 nucleotides line up with TRBD2. CDR1 and CDR2 (germline): SGHRS, YFSETQ. This CDR3 is 15 amino acids long. With 6 bases clipped from V and 4 bases from J, the junction kept 10 bases outside the gene matches. CDR3 bases: TGCGCCAGCACGGGAGGGGACCGCGTGGCAGATACGCAGTATTTT. Protein sequence: CASTGGDRVADTQYF.